This T cell receptor beta chain appears in the sequencing data of a study of blood T cells in healthy people across ages. Study-wide results and limits: While age rose, TCR beta diversity per million T cells dropped in a roughly linear way. Naive T cell percentage showed a strong correlation with the diversity of TCR beta.

Combining a sample-barcoded 5' primer with a J-beta primer mix, a second PCR ran for roughly 6 to 11 cycles. With 12 random nucleotides, a template-switch adaptor tagged each individual cDNA molecule. TCRdb re-analysed the 5' RACE reads in MiXCR, keeping a single row per CDR3 protein. The profile shows hundreds of thousands of distinct CDR3 sequences, more than 45% of them singletons. A note on this clonotype: Antigen unknown.

V lost 4 bases and J lost 5; bases outside the gene matches: 10. The CDR3 is 16 residues long. The germline V gene has CDR1 MNHEY and CDR2 SMNVEV (reference sequence). The TCR was taken from a man aged 30 to 39 in good health. The rearrangement links TRBV27 to TRBJ2-1; 8 bases line up with TRBD2. The sequenced sample was blood. CDR3 sequence: CASSSILAGKDNEQFF. The CDR3 DNA sequence: TGTGCCAGCAGTTCAATCTTAGCGGGGAAAGACAATGAGCAGTTCTTC.